This T cell receptor beta chain was observed in a study of spatial heterogeneity in lung cancer. The CDR3 sequence is 19 residues long. V was shortened by 2 bases and J by 0 bases, with 20 bases between the two germline ends. Time point specified: sample taken at primary tumor resection. More than 70 TRACERx patients with early, untreated non-small cell lung cancer donated samples. This clonotype was found many times. Its antigen remains unidentified. This beta chain came through as a stray read in a library set up for alpha chains, and its size says little. Overall study findings and caveats: Counts of expanded intratumoral alpha and beta TCRs tracked tumor mutation counts. Estimated coverage of tumor T cells was roughly 7% for alpha and 13% for beta chains.

TCRdb called the 5' RACE reads again in MiXCR, with one record for every CDR3 protein. This sample has about 13,000 distinct CDR3 sequences, with roughly 4.6% found just once. This sequence originates from a male donor with early-stage non-small cell lung cancer. The chain links TRBV6-7 to TRBJ1-5, with TRBD1 as a possible D gene (5 bases). TRBV6-7 qualifies as an ORF whose function is uncertain. This specimen consisted of lung tumor tissue, obtained at surgery. This chain's CDR3 is CASSYGTTLLENSNQPQHF. CDR3 DNA sequence: TGTGCCAGCAGTTACGGGACTACCCTTTTGGAGAATAGCAATCAGCCCCAGCATTTT.